The 22 T cell receptor beta chains reported below all come from one sample, sequenced in a study of blood T cell repertoires in COVID-19. Data came from immunoSEQ multiplex PCR; TCRdb stores just in-frame clones and leaves some out. This sample has approximately 130,000 clones, with more than 75% found just once. What was sequenced was peripheral blood. These receptors were collected from a man in his fifties or sixties with acute or convalescent COVID-19.

A remark on this clone: Other DNA sequences in this sample translate to the same CDR3. The chain joins TRBV7-2 to TRBJ2-7, with D tentatively TRBD1 (6 bases). The CDR3 length is 16 residues. Trimming removed 1 base at V and 0 bases at J, with 13 bases between. From germline, CDR1 is SGHTA and CDR2 FQGNSA. The CDR3 sequence: CASSLGWDISSYEQYF. Here the CDR3 DNA reads TGTGCCAGCAGCTTAGGTTGGGACATTAGCTCCTACGAGCAGTACTTC.

This rearrangement joins TRBV6-2 or TRBV6-3 to TRBJ2-1, with 11 bases aligning to TRBD2. There are 16 residues in the CDR3. From germline, CDR1 is MNHEY and CDR2 SVGEGT. Germline trimming cut 5 bases from V and 4 bases from J; bases unmatched to any gene: 7. The CDR3 DNA sequence: TGTGCCAGCAGTGACTTCGGGACTAGCGGTTACAATGAGCAGTTCTTC. This sequence encodes CASSDFGTSGYNEQFF.

The table lists this clone with many counts. This sequence joins TRBV5-8 and TRBJ2-2, with 9 bases lining up with TRBD1. Trimming cost V 5 bases and J 6 bases; bases outside gene matches: 8. CDR1 SGHTS and CDR2 YDEGEE come from the germline V gene. The CDR3 totals 15 residues. CDR3: CASRDGTGWPGELFF. CDR3 sequence (DNA): TGTGCCAGCAGGGATGGGACAGGGTGGCCCGGGGAGCTGTTTTTT.

This clone was counted only a few times. The J gene is TRBJ2-5, the V gene TRBV19; D call uncertain. Germline V gene lookup returns CDR1 LNHDA and CDR2 SQIVND (reference sequence). The CDR3 spans 13 residues. V was trimmed by 4 bases and J by 1 base, leaving 7 bases between them. In nucleotides, the CDR3 is TGTGCCAGTAGTACTCAGATCCAAGAGACCCAGTACTTC. It encodes CASSTQIQETQYF.

The chain carries TRBV30 and TRBJ2-6; TRBD1 agrees at 7 bases. The CDR3 length is 17 residues. Per germline, CDR1 GTSNPN and CDR2 SVGIG (reference sequence). Trimming at V came to 5 bases and at J to 0 bases, leaving 10 bases not matched to a gene. The CDR3 DNA reads as TGTGCCTGGTACAGGGGACGAATGGGCTCTGGGGCCAACGTCCTGACTTTC. It encodes CAWYRGRMGSGANVLTF.

V gene TRBV24-1 combines with J gene TRBJ1-5; 7 nucleotides align to TRBD1. The junction had 5 bases not matched to a gene; V was cut back by 9 bases and J by 1 base. The germline V gene encodes CDR1 KGHDR and CDR2 SFDVKD. The CDR3 is 14 amino acids. The CDR3 here is CATWTGRSNQPQHF. The CDR3 region has the DNA TGTGCCACCTGGACAGGTCGAAGCAATCAGCCCCAGCATTTT.

The rearrangement joins TRBV7-8 to TRBJ1-4; weak D call: TRBD1 (5 bases). This CDR3 is built from 17 residues. The germline CDR1 and CDR2 sequences are SGHVS and FQNEAQ. Trimming stripped 5 bases from V and 2 bases from J, with 18 bases between. CDR3 in amino acids: CASSGSQGSKTNEKLFF. CDR3 DNA sequence: TGTGCCAGCAGCGGCAGTCAGGGAAGCAAGACTAATGAAAAACTGTTTTTT.

The CDR3 sequence is CASSSGGPSGTQYF. In DNA form, the CDR3 reads TGTGCCAGCAGCTCTGGCGGGCCTTCCGGGACCCAGTACTTC. This sequence joins TRBV5-4 and TRBJ2-5; D possibly corresponds to TRBD2 (5 bases). V shed 3 bases and J shed 7 bases, with 16 bases lying between them. The CDR3 extends over 14 amino acids. CDR1 is SGHNT, CDR2 YYREEE, per germline (reference sequence).

V is TRBV5-8 and J is TRBJ2-1, with D perhaps matching TRBD1 (6 bases). Germline-derived CDR1 and CDR2 are SGHTS and YDEGEE. The length of the CDR3 is 15 residues. Trimming pared 4 bases from V and 9 bases from J, leaving 20 bases between. The CDR3 DNA is TGTGCCAGCAGCGAGCAGACAGGCCCAAGGCCTGAGCAGTTCTTC. Amino acids: CASSEQTGPRPEQFF.

The V gene is TRBV11-3, the J gene TRBJ2-3, with a weak D call TRBD2 (5 bases). Trimming took off 3 bases at V and 6 bases at J, with 7 bases between the two ends. CDR3 size: 12 residues. Germline V lookup: CDR1 SGHNT, CDR2 YENEEA. In nucleotides, the CDR3 is TGTGCCAGCAGCTTCACGGGGGATACGCAGTATTTT. Residues: CASSFTGDTQYF.

The gene calls are TRBV7-2 and TRBJ2-7; TRBD1 matches 9 bases. The CDR3 runs to 15 residues. From germline, CDR1 is SGHTA and CDR2 FQGNSA. Losses at the gene ends were 2 bases for V and 5 bases for J; bases not matched to a gene: 7. The CDR3, as DNA: TGTGCCAGCAGCTTACAAACAGGGGGCTTCCACGAGCAGTACTTC. Amino acid sequence: CASSLQTGGFHEQYF.

The J gene is TRBJ1-3, the V gene TRBV9; 7 bases map to TRBD1. The CDR3 is 14 residues long. The germline gives CDR1 SGDLS, CDR2 YYNGEE. The ends lost 3 bases at V and 2 bases at J; junction bases unmatched: 2. Here the CDR3 reads CASSAGTAGNTIYF. The CDR3 region has the DNA TGTGCCAGCAGCGCGGGGACAGCTGGAAACACCATATATTTT.

The J gene is TRBJ1-5, the V gene TRBV27; D not certain. This CDR3 has 12 amino acids. Trimming stripped 3 bases from V and 3 bases from J, with 3 bases between. Germline V gives CDR1 MNHEY, CDR2 SMNVEV (reference sequence). The CDR3 region is CASSFHNQPQHF. CDR3 DNA sequence: TGTGCCAGCAGTTTTCACAATCAGCCCCAGCATTTT.

CDR3 coding DNA: TGTGCCACCAGCTACCGGGCGGGGACGGATGCTTTCTTT. Amino acid sequence: CATSYRAGTDAFF. The chain combines TRBV15 with TRBJ1-1; possibly TRBD1 for D (5 bases). Germline CDR1 is LNHNV and CDR2 is YYDKDF (reference sequence). The CDR3 consists of 13 residues. Trimming cost V 5 bases and J 11 bases, with 18 bases left between them.

A single count supports this clone. The CDR3 nucleotides are TGTGCCAGCAGCCAAGAGGCGGGGCCCGCCGGGGAGCTGTTTTTT. It yields the protein CASSQEAGPAGELFF. The V and J genes are TRBV4-2 and TRBJ2-2, with D maybe TRBD2 (6 bases). The V gene lost 0 bases and the J gene lost 6 bases, with 11 bases spanning the gap. This CDR3 has 15 residues. CDR1 is LGHNA, CDR2 YNFKEQ, per germline.

Only one count was recorded for this clone. The chain is built from TRBV5-1 and TRBJ1-1; 7 nucleotides line up with TRBD1. The germline CDR1 and CDR2 sequences are SGHRS and YFSETQ. CDR3 size: 15 residues. V lost 3 bases, J lost 6 bases, and 11 bases stayed unmatched. The CDR3 coding sequence is TGCGCCAGCAGCTCCTATGGAGGGGGCGCGGCTGAAGCTTTCTTT. Protein sequence: CASSSYGGGAAEAFF.

This clone was found once. The chain has TRBV19 and TRBJ2-7; 8 nucleotides line up with TRBD1. Trimming took 5 bases from V and 2 from J; bases not matched to a gene: 5. There are 14 residues in the CDR3. CDR1 is LNHDA, CDR2 SQIVND, per germline (reference sequence). CDR3 nucleotides: TGTGCCAGTAGTGTCGGGACAGGAACCTACGAGCAGTACTTC. Its translation: CASSVGTGTYEQYF. Filled out from reference TRBV19 and TRBJ2-7, the complete variable domain reads DGGITQSPKYLFRKEGQNVTLSCEQNLNHDAMYWYRQDPGQGLRLIYYSQIVNDFQKGDIAEGYSVSREKKESFPLTVTSAQKNPTAFYLCASSVGTGTYEQYFGPGTRLTVT.

The chain employs TRBV6-5 and TRBJ2-1; 10 nucleotides agree with TRBD1. The CDR3 has 15 amino acids. The V segment lost 0 bases and the J segment 7 bases; nucleotides outside the gene matches: 3. Germline assignment: CDR1 MNHEY and CDR2 SVGAGI. In nucleotides, the CDR3 is TGTGCCAGCAGTTACTCTTGGGACAGGGGAAATGAGCAGTTCTTC. Translating it yields CASSYSWDRGNEQFF.

The chain couples TRBV27 to TRBJ2-1, with a weak D call TRBD1 (5 bases). The CDR3 contains 14 residues. Germline assignment: CDR1 MNHEY and CDR2 SMNVEV (reference sequence). V dropped 4 bases and J dropped 6 bases, with 13 bases sitting between them. The CDR3: CASSSNRILNEQFF. Written as DNA, the CDR3 is TGTGCCAGCAGTTCGAACAGGATACTCAATGAGCAGTTCTTC.

The chain recombines TRBV19 with TRBJ2-2; 9 bases are a match to TRBD2. The CDR3 runs to 14 residues. Germline CDR1 and CDR2: LNHDA and SQIVND (reference sequence). With V trimmed by 6 bases and J by 7 bases, 6 bases remained unmatched. The CDR3 region has the DNA TGTGCCAGTAGATCAGCGGGAGGATACGGGGAGCTGTTTTTT. It translates to CASRSAGGYGELFF. The full variable domain, completed using reference TRBV19 and TRBJ2-2, is DGGITQSPKYLFRKEGQNVTLSCEQNLNHDAMYWYRQDPGQGLRLIYYSQIVNDFQKGDIAEGYSVSREKKESFPLTVTSAQKNPTAFYLCASRSAGGYGELFFGEGSRLTVL.

This clone was counted only a few times. The V and J genes are TRBV2 and TRBJ2-7, with a tentative D call TRBD2 (7 bases). The CDR3 is 15 amino acids. The germline CDR1 and CDR2 sequences are SNHLY and FYNNEI. V was cut by 6 bases and J by 4 bases, with 19 bases left in between. The CDR3: CASSPRGGGLYEQYF. CDR3 in DNA: TGTGCCAGCAGCCCAAGGGGGGGAGGCCTTTACGAGCAGTACTTC.

Comment on this clone: Since no conserved phenylalanine or tryptophan closes the CDR3, a read error is the likely cause. Because the CDR3's place on the DNA is in doubt, the DNA is left out and the CDR3 is given as listed by TCRdb. The chain recombines TRBV6-4 with TRBJ1-1. The CDR3 region is 9 residues in length, termini included. From germline, CDR1 is MRHNA and CDR2 SNTAGT. CDR3 in amino acids: CASSDNPLV.